This TCR beta chain was sequenced during a study of response to subunit inactivated influenza vaccine. A single record per CDR3 protein comes from TCRdb applying MiXCR to the RT-PCR reads. Found here are about 620,000 distinct CDR3 sequences, 11% of them singletons; the top ten hold 9.5% to 12%. Germline values: CDR1 LGHDT, CDR2 YNNKEL (reference sequence). Trimming pared 2 bases from V and 11 bases from J, leaving 15 bases between. This CDR3 region has 13 residues. These records were also assigned to another study, of T cells expressing NK-cell markers. That paper notes: 5'RACE template switching with UMIs generated TCR beta cDNA. In a group of about six donors, dominant NKG2C+ clonotypes represented about 1.0-8% of CD8+ T cells. Four of the donors also had these clonotypes leading their CD3+CD56-NKG2C+ fraction.

This clonotype was sampled from a man between 45 and 60 years old who received an inactivated influenza vaccine. V and J are TRBV3-1 and TRBJ1-1; perhaps TRBD1 as D (6 bases). Sample: PBMCs from blood, taken on the day of vaccination. CDR3 amino acids: CASSQFGTYWAFF. As DNA, the CDR3 is TGTGCCAGCAGCCAATTCGGGACATATTGGGCTTTCTTT.